Listed here are 29 T cell receptor beta chains from one sample, sequenced in a study of blood T cell repertoires in COVID-19. Data came from immunoSEQ multiplex PCR; TCRdb stores just in-frame clones and leaves some out. The data contain approximately 240,000 clones, around 80% of them singletons. Sequencing was done on a sample of peripheral blood. The receptor source for this set is a woman aged 40 to 50 with active or convalescent COVID-19.

The rearrangement uses TRBV6-6 and TRBJ2-7; D might be TRBD1 (6 bases). Trimming removed 6 bases at V and 4 bases at J, with 13 bases between. The CDR3 consists of 13 residues. The germline CDR1 and CDR2 sequences are MNHNY and SVGAGI (reference sequence). CDR3 region: CASSWAQGYEQYV. The CDR3 DNA reads as TGTGCCAGCAGCTGGGCCCAGGGGTACGAGCAGTACGTC.

The V gene is TRBV25-1, the J gene TRBJ2-5, with D unresolved. Germline CDR1 reads MGHDK; CDR2 reads SYGVNS. The V end lost 5 bases, the J end lost 5 bases, and 18 bases lay between the germline ends. This CDR3 spans 15 amino acids. CDR3: CASSREVGPTETQYF. CDR3 bases: TGTGCCAGCAGTCGTGAGGTGGGTCCCACTGAGACCCAGTACTTC.

The chain couples TRBV30 to TRBJ2-1; 11 nucleotides align to TRBD2. The CDR3 has 16 amino acids. Unmatched junction bases numbered 8, after V lost 4 bases and J lost 3 bases. Germline assignment: CDR1 GTSNPN and CDR2 SVGIG (reference sequence). This chain's CDR3 is CAWNSIAGGRYNEQFF. CDR3 sequence (DNA): TGTGCCTGGAATAGTATAGCGGGGGGGCGCTACAATGAGCAGTTCTTC.

The chain couples TRBV5-8 to TRBJ2-1; tentatively, D is TRBD2 (5 bases). Germline lookup yields CDR1 SGHTS and CDR2 YDEGEE. This CDR3 contains 15 residues. The V end was cut by 4 bases, the J end by 4 bases, with 15 bases between. The CDR3 protein is CASSPEVSAYNEQFF. Written as DNA, the CDR3 is TGTGCCAGCAGCCCGGAGGTCTCTGCGTACAATGAGCAGTTCTTC.

This clone appeared a few times. This sequence joins TRBV5-1 and TRBJ1-2; TRBD1 matches at 10 bases. The CDR3 sequence is 18 residues long. Germline V lookup: CDR1 SGHRS, CDR2 YFSETQ. V was pared by 4 bases and J by 4 bases, with 16 bases of the junction left unmatched. The CDR3, as DNA: TGCGCCAGCAGCACTACCGGGACAGGGGCCCCGGGTATCTATGGCTACACCTTC. As protein: CASSTTGTGAPGIYGYTF.

The chain employs TRBV6-5 and TRBJ2-5; 8 bases line up with TRBD2. Germline V lookup: CDR1 MNHEY, CDR2 SVGAGI. This CDR3 is 14 amino acids long. After removal of 8 bases from V and 1 base from J, the junction contained 6 bases not matched to a gene. The CDR3 DNA reads as TGTGCCAGCGCCGGAGCGGGGGCCCAAGAGACCCAGTACTTC. It yields the protein CASAGAGAQETQYF.

The chain combines TRBV2 with TRBJ1-5; 11 nucleotides align to TRBD1. The CDR3 spans 19 residues. V was clipped by 7 bases and J by 0 bases; unmatched bases: 14. CDR1 SNHLY and CDR2 FYNNEI come from the germline V gene. The CDR3 coding sequence is TGTGCCAGCACCCGGCCGGACAGGGGGCCGATATATAGCAATCAGCCCCAGCATTTT. Amino acids: CASTRPDRGPIYSNQPQHF.

This chain connects TRBV12-1 to TRBJ1-5; TRBD1 reflects the table's D call only, with no check against the DNA. TRBV12-1 is assigned pseudogene status. The CDR3 consists of 16 residues. CDR3 loop: CASSSPGQGGNQPQHF. DNA for the CDR3: TGTGCCAGCAGCTCACCGGGACAGGGCGGCAATCAGCCCCAGCATTTT.

V is TRBV10-3 and J is TRBJ2-3; 16 bases are shared with TRBD2. Germline values: CDR1 ENHRY, CDR2 SYGVKD. Trimming at V came to 7 bases and at J to 0 bases, leaving 10 bases not matched to a gene. This CDR3 contains 19 residues. CDR3 region: CAITPGLAGGDTSTDTQYF. The DNA for the CDR3 is TGTGCCATCACCCCGGGACTAGCGGGGGGGGATACTAGCACAGATACGCAGTATTTT.

This clone was counted a few times. The gene calls are TRBV4-1 and TRBJ2-3; D is possibly TRBD1 (5 bases). The CDR3 consists of 16 residues. Germline CDR1 reads MGHRA; CDR2 reads YSYEKL. Trimming took off 0 bases at V and 0 bases at J, with 10 bases between the two ends. The CDR3 nucleotides are TGCGCCAGCAGCCAAGATCAGGGATTCAGCACAGATACGCAGTATTTT. Protein sequence: CASSQDQGFSTDTQYF.

V and J are TRBV5-1 and TRBJ2-1; 9 bases agree with TRBD1. The CDR3 spans 20 residues. The V gene end was trimmed by 4 bases and the J gene end by 9 bases; junction bases not matched to a gene: 26. CDR1 and CDR2 (germline): SGHRS, YFSETQ. The CDR3, as DNA: TGCGCCAGCAGCCCAACCCGGACAGGGGTCTCGAAGGCGGGGAAAATTGAGCAGTTCTTC. This codes for CASSPTRTGVSKAGKIEQFF.

The V gene is TRBV7-5, the J gene TRBJ2-1; the table calls TRBD2, which could not be checked here. TRBV7-5 is labeled a pseudogene. This CDR3 has 17 residues. The CDR3 region is CVRSQIGLRGEDNEQFF. The CDR3 DNA sequence: TGTGTCAGAAGCCAGATTGGTTTGCGGGGGGAGGACAATGAGCAGTTCTTC.

J is TRBJ1-5 and V is TRBV15; D unclear. The CDR3 extends over 17 amino acids. Germline-derived CDR1 and CDR2 are LNHNV and YYDKDF (reference sequence). With 0 bases removed from V and 3 bases from J, the gap between germline ends came to 15 bases. The CDR3 sequence is CATSRDVSGSVNQPQHF. The CDR3 DNA reads as TGTGCCACCAGCAGAGATGTTTCGGGGAGCGTCAATCAGCCCCAGCATTTT.

The CDR3: CASRQGLAGVGETQYF. The DNA of the CDR3 is TGTGCCAGCAGACAAGGACTAGCGGGGGTAGGGGAGACCCAGTACTTC. The chain uses TRBV28 and TRBJ2-5, with TRBD2 matching 13 bases. The CDR3 loop spans 16 amino acids. After removal of 6 bases from V and 5 bases from J, the junction contained 9 bases not matched to a gene. CDR1 and CDR2 from the germline V gene are MDHEN and SYDVKM.

This chain connects TRBV5-1 to TRBJ2-7, with 11 bases matching TRBD2. CDR3 size: 15 residues. Germline V gives CDR1 SGHRS, CDR2 YFSETQ. V dropped 0 bases and J dropped 3; count of bases not matched to a gene: 2. As DNA, the CDR3 is TGCGCCAGCAGCTTGGCTAGCGGGGGGAACTACGAGCAGTACTTC. Translation gives CASSLASGGNYEQYF.

The chain recombines TRBV10-1 with TRBJ2-7; 9 nucleotides align to TRBD1. The germline gives CDR1 WNHNN, CDR2 SYGVQD (reference sequence). V trimming: 11 bases; J trimming: 0 bases; junction bases outside the gene matches: 2. There are 12 residues in the CDR3. CDR3 sequence reads: CADRGYSYEQYF. In DNA form, the CDR3 reads TGCGCCGACAGGGGGTACTCCTACGAGCAGTACTTC.

This chain links TRBV6-6 with TRBJ2-5; TRBD1 agrees at 7 bases. Per the germline V gene, CDR1 is MNHNY and CDR2 is SVGAGI (reference sequence). This CDR3 has 15 amino acids. Germline trimming cut 5 bases from V and 2 bases from J; bases unmatched to any gene: 8. CDR3 bases: TGTGCCAGCAGTCGACAGGGCTCTTCACAAGAGACCCAGTACTTC. It translates to CASSRQGSSQETQYF.

There are many counts of this clone. This chain joins TRBV6-5 and TRBJ2-7; D perhaps matches TRBD1 (5 bases). V lost 7 bases and J 6 bases, leaving 10 bases between the germline ends. The CDR3 has 11 amino acids. Germline CDR1 MNHEY, CDR2 SVGAGI. Here the CDR3 DNA reads TGTGCCAGCACCAAGGGGCGCGAGCAGTACTTC. As protein: CASTKGREQYF.

The CDR3 sequence: CASTITQEGSPLHF. The CDR3 bases are TGCGCCAGCACCATTACACAGGAAGGTTCACCCCTCCACTTT. V is TRBV5-1 and J is TRBJ1-6, with D possibly TRBD1 on 5 matching bases. Per germline, CDR1 SGHRS and CDR2 YFSETQ. This CDR3 has 14 amino acids. Deletions cut 6 bases from V and 9 bases from J, with 16 bases between.

The chain employs TRBV5-1 and TRBJ1-6, with 8 positions matching TRBD1. With 4 bases clipped from V and 0 bases from J, the junction kept 9 bases outside the gene matches. Germline CDR1 SGHRS, CDR2 YFSETQ. The CDR3 length is 18 residues. CDR3 in amino acids: CASSPELRGRSYNSPLHF. CDR3 in DNA: TGCGCCAGCAGCCCGGAACTCAGGGGGCGCTCCTATAATTCACCCCTCCACTTT.

The chain couples TRBV12-5 to TRBJ1-6; D might be TRBD1 (6 bases). CDR1 and CDR2 (germline): LGHNT, FRNRAP. The CDR3 is 15 residues long. V was trimmed by 7 bases and J by 10 bases, leaving 20 bases between them. CDR3 loop: CASANVGGLGSPLHF. The CDR3, as DNA: TGTGCTAGTGCTAACGTGGGGGGGCTGGGCTCACCCCTCCACTTT.

Here the CDR3 reads CASGRDRGYGYTF. As DNA, the CDR3 is TGCGCCAGCGGAAGGGACAGAGGATATGGCTACACCTTC. The chain carries TRBV10-2 and TRBJ1-2; 7 nucleotides line up with TRBD1. The V and J ends lost 8 bases and 5 bases, in that order; junction bases with no gene match: 8. Germline CDR1 and CDR2: WSHSY and SAAADI. CDR3 length equals 13 residues.

CDR3 region: CASSPPTGAYEQYF. The CDR3 DNA reads as TGTGCCAGCAGTCCGCCGACGGGAGCCTACGAGCAGTACTTC. The chain carries TRBV28 and TRBJ2-7, with D possibly matching TRBD2 (6 bases). The germline gives CDR1 MDHEN, CDR2 SYDVKM. This CDR3 has 14 amino acids. The V end was cut by 5 bases, the J end by 2 bases, with 13 bases between. Drawing the rest from reference TRBV28 and TRBJ2-7, the complete variable domain is DVKVTQSSRYLVKRTGEKVFLECVQDMDHENMFWYRQDPGLGLRLIYFSYDVKMKEKGDIPEGYSVSREKKERFSLILESASTNQTSMYLCASSPPTGAYEQYFGPGTRLTVT.

This clone was counted a few times. The chain recombines TRBV6-5 with TRBJ2-2, with D possibly matching TRBD2 (7 bases). Germline CDR1 MNHEY, CDR2 SVGAGI. V was pared by 8 bases and J by 3 bases, with 13 bases between. The CDR3 is made up of 14 amino acids. CDR3 nucleotides: TGTGCCAGCGAGGGGGGGAGGGACACCGGGGAGCTGTTTTTT. Residues: CASEGGRDTGELFF.

The chain links TRBV9 to TRBJ2-1; possibly TRBD2 for D (5 bases). Deletions cut 4 bases from V and 0 bases from J, with 14 bases between. Germline values: CDR1 SGDLS, CDR2 YYNGEE. This CDR3 has 16 amino acids. The chain's CDR3 is CASSPLYGSSYNEQFF. The CDR3 DNA follows: TGTGCCAGCAGCCCCCTCTATGGGAGCTCCTACAATGAGCAGTTCTTC.

Turning to this clone: An end of the junction does not agree with germline; a read error may underlie this. The chain employs TRBV7-7 and TRBJ2-5; TRBD2 agrees at 8 bases. The CDR3 consists of 14 residues. Germline lookup yields CDR1 SSHAT and CDR2 FNYEAQ (reference sequence). Here the CDR3 DNA reads TGTGCTAGCAGCCCCTTGACTAGCGTCAAGACCCAGTACTTC. Translation gives CASSPLTSVKTQYF.

This sequence joins TRBV28 and TRBJ2-1; a possible D gene is TRBD1 (6 bases). CDR1 and CDR2 (germline): MDHEN, SYDVKM. Between the trimmed V and J ends, which lost 3 bases and 0 bases, there was a span of 15 bases. The CDR3 is 17 residues long. The CDR3 here is CASSFSRGSSSYNEQFF. DNA of the CDR3: TGTGCCAGCAGTTTCTCGAGGGGGTCCAGCTCCTACAATGAGCAGTTCTTC.

CDR3 bases: TGTGCCAGCAGCTCGGAGGACGAGCAGTACTTC. Protein sequence: CASSSEDEQYF. V usage is TRBV7-9 and J usage is TRBJ2-7; the D gene is possibly TRBD2 (5 bases). Germline CDR1 is SEHNR and CDR2 is FQNEAQ (reference sequence). CDR3 length: 11 residues. The V end lost 4 bases, the J end lost 5 bases, and 6 bases lay between the germline ends.

This chain links TRBV3-1 (or the pseudogene TRBV3-2) with TRBJ1-6; D is undetermined. CDR1 is LGHDT, CDR2 YNNKEL, per germline (reference sequence). The CDR3 consists of 17 residues. V lost 1 base and J lost 10, with 20 bases in between. CDR3 DNA: TGTGCCAGCAGCCAAGTACTTTTGCGGGCCGCTGGGTCACCCCTCCACTTT. Translating it yields CASSQVLLRAAGSPLHF.